This T cell receptor beta chain comes out of a study of T cells after yellow fever vaccination. Whole-study findings and limits: Clonotypes shared by both compartments, CD4 and CD8, made up a small share. Booster sampling recovered most clones from primary vaccination (96% CD4, just over 85% CD8).

Unmatched junction bases numbered 5, after V lost 4 bases and J lost 7 bases. The germline gives CDR1 SGHDT, CDR2 YYEEEE. This CDR3 is built from 15 residues. The TCR cDNA carried a universal primer site and UMIs from 5'RACE template switching. One entry per CDR3 protein results from TCRdb running MiXCR on the 5' RACE reads. The sample lists 600,000 to 750,000 distinct CDR3 sequences, roughly an eighth seen once, with under 15% in the top ten. In its sample, this clonotype was seen a few times. Its antigen is not known. The chain joins TRBV5-6 to TRBJ2-1; 13 bases fit TRBD2. This sample comprised PBMCs, obtained on the day of the yellow fever booster vaccination. This sequence originates from a man aged 30-40 years who received the YFV17D yellow fever vaccine. The CDR3 DNA reads as TGTGCCAGCAGCCTGGGACTAGCGGGATGGAATGAGCAGTTCTTC. It yields the protein CASSLGLAGWNEQFF.